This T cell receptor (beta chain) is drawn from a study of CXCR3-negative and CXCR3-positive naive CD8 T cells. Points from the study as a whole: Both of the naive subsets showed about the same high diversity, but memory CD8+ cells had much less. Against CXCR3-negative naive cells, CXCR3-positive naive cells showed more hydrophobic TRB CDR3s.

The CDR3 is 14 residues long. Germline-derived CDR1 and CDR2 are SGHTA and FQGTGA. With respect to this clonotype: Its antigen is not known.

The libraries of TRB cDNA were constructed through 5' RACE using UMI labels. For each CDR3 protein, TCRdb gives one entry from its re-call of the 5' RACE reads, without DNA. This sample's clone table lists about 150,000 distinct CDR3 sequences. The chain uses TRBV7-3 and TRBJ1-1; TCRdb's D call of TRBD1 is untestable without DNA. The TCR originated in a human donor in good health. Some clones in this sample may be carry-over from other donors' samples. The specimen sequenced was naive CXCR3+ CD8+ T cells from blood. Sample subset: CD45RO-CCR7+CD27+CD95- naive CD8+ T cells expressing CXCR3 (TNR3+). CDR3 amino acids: CASSSGPGATEAFF.